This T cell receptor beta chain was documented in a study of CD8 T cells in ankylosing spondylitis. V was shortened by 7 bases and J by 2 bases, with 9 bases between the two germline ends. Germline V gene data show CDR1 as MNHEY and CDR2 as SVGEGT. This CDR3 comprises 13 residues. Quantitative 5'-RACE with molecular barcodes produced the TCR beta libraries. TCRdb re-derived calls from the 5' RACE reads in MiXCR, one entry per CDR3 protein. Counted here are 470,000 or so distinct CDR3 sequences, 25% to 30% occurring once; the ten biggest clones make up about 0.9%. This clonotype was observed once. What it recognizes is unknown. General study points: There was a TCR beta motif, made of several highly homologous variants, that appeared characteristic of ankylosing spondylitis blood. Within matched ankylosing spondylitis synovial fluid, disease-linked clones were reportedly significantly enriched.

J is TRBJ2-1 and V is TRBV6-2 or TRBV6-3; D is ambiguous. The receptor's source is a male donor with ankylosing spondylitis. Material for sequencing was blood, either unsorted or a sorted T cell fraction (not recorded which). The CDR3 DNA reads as TGTGCCAGCAAGAAGGCCCCCTACAATGAGCAGTTCTTC. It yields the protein CASKKAPYNEQFF.